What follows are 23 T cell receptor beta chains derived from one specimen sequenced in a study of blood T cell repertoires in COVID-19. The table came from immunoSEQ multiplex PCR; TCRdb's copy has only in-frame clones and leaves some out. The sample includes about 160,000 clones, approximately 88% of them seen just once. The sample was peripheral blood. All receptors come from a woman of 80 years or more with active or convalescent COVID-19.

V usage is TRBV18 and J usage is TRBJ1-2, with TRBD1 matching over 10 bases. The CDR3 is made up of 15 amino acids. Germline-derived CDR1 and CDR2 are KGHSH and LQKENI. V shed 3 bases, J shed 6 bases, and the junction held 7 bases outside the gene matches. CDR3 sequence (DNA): TGTGCCAGCTCACCCGGGACAGGGGTCGGCAATGGCTACACCTTC. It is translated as CASSPGTGVGNGYTF.

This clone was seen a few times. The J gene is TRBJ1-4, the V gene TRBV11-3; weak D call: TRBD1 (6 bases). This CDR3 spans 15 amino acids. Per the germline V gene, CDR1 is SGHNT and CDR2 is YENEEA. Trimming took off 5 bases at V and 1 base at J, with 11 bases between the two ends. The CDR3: CASSHRTETNEKLFF. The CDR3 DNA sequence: TGTGCCAGCAGCCACAGGACAGAAACTAATGAAAAACTGTTTTTT.

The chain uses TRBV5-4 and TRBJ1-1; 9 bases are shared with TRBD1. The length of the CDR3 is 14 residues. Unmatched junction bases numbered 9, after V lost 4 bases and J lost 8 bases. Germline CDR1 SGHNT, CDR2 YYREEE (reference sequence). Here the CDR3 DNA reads TGTGCCAGCAGCCTGCCGGGACAGGGACAGGAAGCTTTCTTT. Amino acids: CASSLPGQGQEAFF.

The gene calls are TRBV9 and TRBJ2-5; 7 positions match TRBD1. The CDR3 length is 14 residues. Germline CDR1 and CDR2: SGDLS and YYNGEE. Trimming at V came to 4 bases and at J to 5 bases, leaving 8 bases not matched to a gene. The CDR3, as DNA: TGTGCCAGCAGCCCAACAGGGGCCCAGGAGACCCAGTACTTC. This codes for CASSPTGAQETQYF. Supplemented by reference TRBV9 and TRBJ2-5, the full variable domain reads DSGVTQTPKHLITATGQRVTLRCSPRSGDLSVYWYQQSLDQGLQFLIQYYNGEERAKGNILERFSAQQFPDLHSELNLSSLELGDSALYFCASSPTGAQETQYFGPGTRLLVL.

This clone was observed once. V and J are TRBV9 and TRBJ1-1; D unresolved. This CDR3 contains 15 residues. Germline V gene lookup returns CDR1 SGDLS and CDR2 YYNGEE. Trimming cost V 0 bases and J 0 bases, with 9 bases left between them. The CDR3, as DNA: TGTGCCAGCAGCGTAGATAAAGCGATGAACACTGAAGCTTTCTTT. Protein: CASSVDKAMNTEAFF. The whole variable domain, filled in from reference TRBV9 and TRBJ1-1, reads DSGVTQTPKHLITATGQRVTLRCSPRSGDLSVYWYQQSLDQGLQFLIQYYNGEERAKGNILERFSAQQFPDLHSELNLSSLELGDSALYFCASSVDKAMNTEAFFGQGTRLTVV.

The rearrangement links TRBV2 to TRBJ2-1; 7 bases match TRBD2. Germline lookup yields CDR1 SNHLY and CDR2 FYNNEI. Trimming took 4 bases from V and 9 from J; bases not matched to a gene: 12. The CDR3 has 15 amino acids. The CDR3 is CASSGPSTSASEQFF. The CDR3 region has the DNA TGTGCCAGCAGTGGTCCCTCCACTAGCGCTAGTGAGCAGTTCTTC.

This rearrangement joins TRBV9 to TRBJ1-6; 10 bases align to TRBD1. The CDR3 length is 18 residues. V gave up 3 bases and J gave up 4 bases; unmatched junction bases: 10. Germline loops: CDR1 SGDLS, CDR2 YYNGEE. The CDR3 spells CASSETPGQGKYNSPLHF. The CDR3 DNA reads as TGTGCCAGCAGCGAGACCCCGGGACAGGGGAAATATAATTCACCCCTCCACTTT. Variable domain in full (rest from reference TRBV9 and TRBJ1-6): DSGVTQTPKHLITATGQRVTLRCSPRSGDLSVYWYQQSLDQGLQFLIQYYNGEERAKGNILERFSAQQFPDLHSELNLSSLELGDSALYFCASSETPGQGKYNSPLHFGNGTRLTVT.

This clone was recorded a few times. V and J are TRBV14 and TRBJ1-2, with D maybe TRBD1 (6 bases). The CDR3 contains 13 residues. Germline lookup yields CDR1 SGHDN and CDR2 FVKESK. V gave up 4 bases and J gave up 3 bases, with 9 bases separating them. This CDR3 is CASSPNRDYGYTF. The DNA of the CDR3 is TGTGCCAGCAGCCCTAACAGGGACTATGGCTACACCTTC.

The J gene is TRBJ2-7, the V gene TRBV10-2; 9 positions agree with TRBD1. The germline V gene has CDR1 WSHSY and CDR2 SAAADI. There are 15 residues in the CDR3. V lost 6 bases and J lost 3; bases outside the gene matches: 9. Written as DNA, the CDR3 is TGCGCCAGCAGAGCCGGGACAGGGTCGGACTACGAGCAGTACTTC. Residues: CASRAGTGSDYEQYF.

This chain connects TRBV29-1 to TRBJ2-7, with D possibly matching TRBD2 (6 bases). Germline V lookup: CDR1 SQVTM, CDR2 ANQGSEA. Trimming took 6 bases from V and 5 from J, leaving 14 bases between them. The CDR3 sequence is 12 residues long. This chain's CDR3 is CSVRVRGDEQYF. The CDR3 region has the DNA TGCAGCGTAAGAGTTCGCGGGGACGAGCAGTACTTC.

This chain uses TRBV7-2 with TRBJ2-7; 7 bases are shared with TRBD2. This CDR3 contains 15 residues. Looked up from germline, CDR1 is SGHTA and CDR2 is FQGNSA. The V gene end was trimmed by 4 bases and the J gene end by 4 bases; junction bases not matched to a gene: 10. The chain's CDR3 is CASSSRAGSLYEQYF. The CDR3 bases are TGTGCCAGCAGCTCCCGAGCGGGGTCCCTTTACGAGCAGTACTTC.

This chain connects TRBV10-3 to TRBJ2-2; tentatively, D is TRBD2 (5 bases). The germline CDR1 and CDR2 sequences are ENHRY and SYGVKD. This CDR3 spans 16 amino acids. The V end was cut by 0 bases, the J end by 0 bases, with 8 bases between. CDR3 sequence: CAISESSGSNTGELFF. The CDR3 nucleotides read TGTGCCATCAGTGAGTCGAGCGGATCGAACACCGGGGAGCTGTTTTTT.

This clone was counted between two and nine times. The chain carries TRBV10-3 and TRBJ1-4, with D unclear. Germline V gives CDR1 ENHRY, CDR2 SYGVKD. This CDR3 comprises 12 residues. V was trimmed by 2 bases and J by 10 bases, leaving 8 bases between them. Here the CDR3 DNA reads TGTGCCATCAGTGAGCAGGATGGAAAACTGTTTTTT. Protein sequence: CAISEQDGKLFF.

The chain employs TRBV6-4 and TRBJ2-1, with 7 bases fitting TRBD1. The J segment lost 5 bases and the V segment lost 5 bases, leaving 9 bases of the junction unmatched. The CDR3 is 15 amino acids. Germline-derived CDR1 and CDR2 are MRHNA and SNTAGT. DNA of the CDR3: TGTGCCAGCAGTCCCCTTGAGGGGGCGAACAATGAGCAGTTCTTC. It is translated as CASSPLEGANNEQFF.

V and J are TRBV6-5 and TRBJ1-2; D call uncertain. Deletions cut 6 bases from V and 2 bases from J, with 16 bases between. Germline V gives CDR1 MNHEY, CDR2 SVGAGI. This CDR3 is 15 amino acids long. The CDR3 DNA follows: TGTGCCAGCAGCCCCCGGGGAGAGGGAAACTATGGCTACACCTTC. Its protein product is CASSPRGEGNYGYTF.

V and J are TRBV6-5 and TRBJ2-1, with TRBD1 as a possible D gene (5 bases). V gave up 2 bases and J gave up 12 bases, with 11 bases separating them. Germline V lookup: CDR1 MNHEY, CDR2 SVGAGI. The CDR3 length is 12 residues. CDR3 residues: CASSYEGVGQFF. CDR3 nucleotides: TGTGCCAGCAGTTACGAAGGGGTCGGGCAGTTCTTC.

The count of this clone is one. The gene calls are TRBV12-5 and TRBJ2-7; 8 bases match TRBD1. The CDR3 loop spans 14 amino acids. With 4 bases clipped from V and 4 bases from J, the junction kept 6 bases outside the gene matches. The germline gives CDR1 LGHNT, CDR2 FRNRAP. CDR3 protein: CASGSDREWYEQYF. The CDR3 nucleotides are TGTGCTAGTGGTTCGGACAGGGAATGGTACGAGCAGTACTTC.

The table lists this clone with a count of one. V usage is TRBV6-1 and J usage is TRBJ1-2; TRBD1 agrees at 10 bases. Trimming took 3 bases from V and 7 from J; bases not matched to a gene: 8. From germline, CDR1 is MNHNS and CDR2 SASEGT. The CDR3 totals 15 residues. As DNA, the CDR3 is TGTGCCAGCAGTGAGATGACAGGGGGCTTTGGTGGCTACACCTTC. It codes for CASSEMTGGFGGYTF.

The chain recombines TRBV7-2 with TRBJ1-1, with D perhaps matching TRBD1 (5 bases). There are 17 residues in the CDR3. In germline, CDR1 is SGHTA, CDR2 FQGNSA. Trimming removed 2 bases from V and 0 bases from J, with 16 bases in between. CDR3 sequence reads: CASSLHSSKGMNTEAFF. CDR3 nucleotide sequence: TGTGCCAGCAGCTTACACAGCTCTAAGGGGATGAACACTGAAGCTTTCTTT.

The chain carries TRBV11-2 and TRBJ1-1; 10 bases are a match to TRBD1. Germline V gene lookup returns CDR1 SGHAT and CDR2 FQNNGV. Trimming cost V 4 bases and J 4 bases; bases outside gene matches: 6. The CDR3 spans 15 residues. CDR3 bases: TGTGCCAGCAGCTCCCGGGACAGGGGTGGCACTGAAGCTTTCTTT. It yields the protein CASSSRDRGGTEAFF.

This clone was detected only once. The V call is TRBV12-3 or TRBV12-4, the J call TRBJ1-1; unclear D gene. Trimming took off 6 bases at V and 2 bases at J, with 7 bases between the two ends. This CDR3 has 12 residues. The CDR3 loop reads CASSLANTEAFF. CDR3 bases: TGTGCCAGCAGCCTGGCCAACACTGAAGCTTTCTTT.

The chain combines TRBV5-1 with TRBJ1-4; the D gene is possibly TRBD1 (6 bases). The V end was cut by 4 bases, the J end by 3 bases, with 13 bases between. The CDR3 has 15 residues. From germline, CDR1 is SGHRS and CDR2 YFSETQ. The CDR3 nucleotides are TGCGCCAGCAGCCCACGGGGGGGGCCTAATGAAAAACTGTTTTTT. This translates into CASSPRGGPNEKLFF.

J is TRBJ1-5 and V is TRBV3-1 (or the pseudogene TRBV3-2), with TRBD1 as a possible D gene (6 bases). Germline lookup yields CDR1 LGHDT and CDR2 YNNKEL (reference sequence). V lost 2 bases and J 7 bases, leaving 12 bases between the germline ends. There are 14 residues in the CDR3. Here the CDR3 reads CASSQQGMGQPQHF. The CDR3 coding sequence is TGTGCCAGCAGCCAACAGGGGATGGGACAGCCCCAGCATTTT.